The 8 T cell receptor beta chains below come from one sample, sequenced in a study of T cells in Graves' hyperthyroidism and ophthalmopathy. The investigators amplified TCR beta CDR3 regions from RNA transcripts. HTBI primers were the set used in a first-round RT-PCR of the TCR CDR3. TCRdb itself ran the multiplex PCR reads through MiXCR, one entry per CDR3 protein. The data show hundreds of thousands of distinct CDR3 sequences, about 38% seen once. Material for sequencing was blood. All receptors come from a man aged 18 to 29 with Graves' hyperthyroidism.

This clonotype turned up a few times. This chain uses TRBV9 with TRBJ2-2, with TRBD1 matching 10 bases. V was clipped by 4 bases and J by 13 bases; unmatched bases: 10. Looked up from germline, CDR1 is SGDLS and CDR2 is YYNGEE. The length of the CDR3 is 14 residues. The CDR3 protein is CASSPRRTGGTLFF. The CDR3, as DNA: TGTGCCAGCAGCCCACGACGGACAGGGGGGACGCTGTTTTTT.

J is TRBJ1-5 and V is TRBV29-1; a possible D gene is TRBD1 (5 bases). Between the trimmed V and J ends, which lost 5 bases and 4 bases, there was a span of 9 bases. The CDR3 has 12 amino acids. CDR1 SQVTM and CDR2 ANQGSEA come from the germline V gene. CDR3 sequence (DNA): TGCAGCGTTAAGGGGATGAATCAGCCCCAGCATTTT. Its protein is CSVKGMNQPQHF.

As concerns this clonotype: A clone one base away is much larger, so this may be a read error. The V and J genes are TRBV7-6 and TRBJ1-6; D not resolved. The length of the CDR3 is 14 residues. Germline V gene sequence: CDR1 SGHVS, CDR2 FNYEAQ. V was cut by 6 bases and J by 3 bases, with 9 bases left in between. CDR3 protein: CASRRESYNSPLHF. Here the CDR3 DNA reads TGTGCCAGCAGAAGGGAAAGCTATAATTCACCCCTCCACTTT.

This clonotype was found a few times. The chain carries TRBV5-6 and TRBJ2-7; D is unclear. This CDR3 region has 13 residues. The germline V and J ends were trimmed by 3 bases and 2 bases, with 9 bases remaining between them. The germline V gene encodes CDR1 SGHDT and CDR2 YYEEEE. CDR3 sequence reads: CASSSPVPYEQYF. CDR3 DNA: TGTGCCAGCAGCTCGCCCGTCCCCTACGAGCAGTACTTC.

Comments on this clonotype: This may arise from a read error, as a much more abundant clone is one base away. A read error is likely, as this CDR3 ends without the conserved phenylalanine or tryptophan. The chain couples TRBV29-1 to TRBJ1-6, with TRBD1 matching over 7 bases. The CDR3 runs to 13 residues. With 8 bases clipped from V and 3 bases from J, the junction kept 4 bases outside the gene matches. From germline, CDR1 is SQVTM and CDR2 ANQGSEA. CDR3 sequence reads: CSIGTDYNSPLHL. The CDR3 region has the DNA TGCAGCATCGGGACAGACTATAATTCACCCCTCCACCTT.

For the CDR3, the DNA is TGTGCCAGCAGCGTAGAGGGGGGAGGAGGCGAGACCCAGTACTTC. Residues: CASSVEGGGGETQYF. V gene TRBV9 combines with J gene TRBJ2-5, with D possibly called TRBD1 or TRBD2 (6 bases each). Germline assignment: CDR1 SGDLS and CDR2 YYNGEE. Trimming removed 0 bases at V and 5 bases at J, with 14 bases between. The CDR3 is made up of 15 amino acids.

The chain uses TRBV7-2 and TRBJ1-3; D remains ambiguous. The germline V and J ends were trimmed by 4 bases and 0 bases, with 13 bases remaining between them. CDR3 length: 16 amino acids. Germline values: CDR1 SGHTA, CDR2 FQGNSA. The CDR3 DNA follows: TGTGCCAGCAGCTCGACGCGGGGATCCTCTGGAAACACCATATATTTT. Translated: CASSSTRGSSGNTIYF. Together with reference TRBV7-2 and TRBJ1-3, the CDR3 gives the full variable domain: GAGVSQSPSNKVTEKGKDVELRCDPISGHTALYWYRQSLGQGLEFLIYFQGNSAPDKSGLPSDRFSAERTGGSVSTLTIQRTQQEDSAVYLCASSSTRGSSGNTIYFGEGSWLTVV.

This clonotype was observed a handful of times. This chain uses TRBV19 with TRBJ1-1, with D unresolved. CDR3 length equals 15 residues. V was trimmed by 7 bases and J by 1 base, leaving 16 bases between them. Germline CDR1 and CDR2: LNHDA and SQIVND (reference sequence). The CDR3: CASTTGRGSNTEAFF. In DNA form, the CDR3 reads TGTGCCAGTACGACCGGGCGCGGGTCGAACACTGAAGCTTTCTTT.